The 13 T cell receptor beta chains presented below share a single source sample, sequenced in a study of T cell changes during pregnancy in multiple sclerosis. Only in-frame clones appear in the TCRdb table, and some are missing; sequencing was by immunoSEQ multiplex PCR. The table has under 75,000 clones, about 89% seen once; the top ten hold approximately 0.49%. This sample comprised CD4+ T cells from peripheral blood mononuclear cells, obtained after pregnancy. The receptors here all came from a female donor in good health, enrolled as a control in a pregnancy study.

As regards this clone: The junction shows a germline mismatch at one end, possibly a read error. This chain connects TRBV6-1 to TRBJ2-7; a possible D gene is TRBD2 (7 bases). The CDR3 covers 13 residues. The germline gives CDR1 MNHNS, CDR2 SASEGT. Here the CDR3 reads CASSPRRGRLGGF. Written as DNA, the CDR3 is TGTGCCAGCAGCCCTCGGCGGGGGCGGCTTGGGGGCTTC.

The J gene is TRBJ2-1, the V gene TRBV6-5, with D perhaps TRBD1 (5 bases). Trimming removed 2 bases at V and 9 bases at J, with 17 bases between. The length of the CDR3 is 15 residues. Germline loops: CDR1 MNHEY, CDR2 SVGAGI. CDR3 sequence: CASSYPQGATGEQFF. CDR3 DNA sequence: TGTGCCAGCAGTTACCCCCAGGGTGCAACTGGTGAGCAGTTCTTC.

CDR3 residues: CASSLWRSPNTGELFF. The CDR3 bases are TGTGCCAGCAGCTTGTGGAGGAGCCCCAACACCGGGGAGCTGTTTTTT. The V and J genes are TRBV13 and TRBJ2-2; tentatively, D is TRBD2 (5 bases). This CDR3 region has 16 residues. Germline CDR1 reads PRHDT; CDR2 reads FYEKMQ (reference sequence). The V end was cut by 3 bases, the J end by 2 bases, with 13 bases between. Full variable domain (rest looked up from reference TRBV13 and TRBJ2-2): AAGVIQSPRHLIKEKRETATLKCYPIPRHDTVYWYQQGPGQDPQFLISFYEKMQSDKGSIPDRFSAQQFSDYHSELNMSSLELGDSALYFCASSLWRSPNTGELFFGEGSRLTVL.

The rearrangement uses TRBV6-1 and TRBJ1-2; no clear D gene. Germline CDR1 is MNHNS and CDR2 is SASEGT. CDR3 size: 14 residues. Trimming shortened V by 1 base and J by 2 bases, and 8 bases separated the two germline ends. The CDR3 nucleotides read TGTGCCAGCAGTGAAGGGCAGGCGAACTATGGCTACACCTTC. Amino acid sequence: CASSEGQANYGYTF.

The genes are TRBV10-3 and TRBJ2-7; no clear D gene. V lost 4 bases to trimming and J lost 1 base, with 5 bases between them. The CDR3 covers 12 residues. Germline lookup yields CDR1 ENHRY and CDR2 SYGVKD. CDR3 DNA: TGTGCCATCAGTGGCCGGTCCTACGAGCAGTACTTC. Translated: CAISGRSYEQYF.

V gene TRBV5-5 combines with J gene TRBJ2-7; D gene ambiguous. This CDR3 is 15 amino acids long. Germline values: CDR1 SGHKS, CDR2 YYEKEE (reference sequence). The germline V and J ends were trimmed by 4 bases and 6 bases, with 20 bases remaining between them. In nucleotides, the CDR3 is TGTGCCAGCAGCCCTCAGGCAGTGCCACTCGTCGAGCAGTACTTC. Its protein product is CASSPQAVPLVEQYF.

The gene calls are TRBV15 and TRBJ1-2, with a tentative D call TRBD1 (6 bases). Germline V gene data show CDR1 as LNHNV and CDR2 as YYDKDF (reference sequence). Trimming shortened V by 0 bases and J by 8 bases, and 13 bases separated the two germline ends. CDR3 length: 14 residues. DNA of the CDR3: TGTGCCACCAGCAGAGATTGGGGACATCAGGGCTACACCTTC. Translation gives CATSRDWGHQGYTF.

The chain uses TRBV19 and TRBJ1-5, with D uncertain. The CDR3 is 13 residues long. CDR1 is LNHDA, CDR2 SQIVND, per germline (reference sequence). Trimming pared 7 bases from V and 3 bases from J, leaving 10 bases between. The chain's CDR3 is CASTTQINQPQHF. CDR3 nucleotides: TGTGCCAGTACCACACAAATCAATCAGCCCCAGCATTTT.

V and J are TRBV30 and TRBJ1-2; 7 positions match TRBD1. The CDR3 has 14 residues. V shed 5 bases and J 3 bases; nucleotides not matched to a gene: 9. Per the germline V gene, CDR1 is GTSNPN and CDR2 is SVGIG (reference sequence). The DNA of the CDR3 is TGTGCCTGGGGGACAGCCGGCCTATACTATGGCTACACCTTC. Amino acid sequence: CAWGTAGLYYGYTF.

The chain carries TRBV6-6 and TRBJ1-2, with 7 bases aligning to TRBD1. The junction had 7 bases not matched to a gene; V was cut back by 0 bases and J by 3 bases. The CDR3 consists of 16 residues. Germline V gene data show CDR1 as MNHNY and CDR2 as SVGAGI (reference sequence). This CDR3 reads CASSYSRGQGDYGYTF. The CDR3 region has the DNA TGTGCCAGCAGTTACTCGAGGGGGCAGGGAGACTATGGCTACACCTTC.

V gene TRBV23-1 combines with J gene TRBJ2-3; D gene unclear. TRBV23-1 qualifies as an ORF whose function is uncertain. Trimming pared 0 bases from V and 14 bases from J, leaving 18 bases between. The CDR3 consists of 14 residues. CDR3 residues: CASSQSMSSSLPYF. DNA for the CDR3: TGCGCCAGCAGTCAATCGATGAGTAGTAGCCTGCCGTATTTT.

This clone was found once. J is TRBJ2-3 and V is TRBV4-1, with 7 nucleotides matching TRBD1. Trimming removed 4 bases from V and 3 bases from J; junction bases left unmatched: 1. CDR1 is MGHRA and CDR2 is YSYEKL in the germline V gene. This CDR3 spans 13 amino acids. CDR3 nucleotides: TGCGCCAGCAGCCGACAGGGAACAGATACGCAGTATTTT. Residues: CASSRQGTDTQYF.

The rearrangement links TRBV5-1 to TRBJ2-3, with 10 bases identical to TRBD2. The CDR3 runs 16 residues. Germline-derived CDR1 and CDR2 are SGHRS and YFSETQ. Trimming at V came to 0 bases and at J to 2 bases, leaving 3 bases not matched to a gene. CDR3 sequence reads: CASSLVLAGITDTQYF. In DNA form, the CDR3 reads TGCGCCAGCAGCTTGGTACTAGCGGGGATCACAGATACGCAGTATTTT.